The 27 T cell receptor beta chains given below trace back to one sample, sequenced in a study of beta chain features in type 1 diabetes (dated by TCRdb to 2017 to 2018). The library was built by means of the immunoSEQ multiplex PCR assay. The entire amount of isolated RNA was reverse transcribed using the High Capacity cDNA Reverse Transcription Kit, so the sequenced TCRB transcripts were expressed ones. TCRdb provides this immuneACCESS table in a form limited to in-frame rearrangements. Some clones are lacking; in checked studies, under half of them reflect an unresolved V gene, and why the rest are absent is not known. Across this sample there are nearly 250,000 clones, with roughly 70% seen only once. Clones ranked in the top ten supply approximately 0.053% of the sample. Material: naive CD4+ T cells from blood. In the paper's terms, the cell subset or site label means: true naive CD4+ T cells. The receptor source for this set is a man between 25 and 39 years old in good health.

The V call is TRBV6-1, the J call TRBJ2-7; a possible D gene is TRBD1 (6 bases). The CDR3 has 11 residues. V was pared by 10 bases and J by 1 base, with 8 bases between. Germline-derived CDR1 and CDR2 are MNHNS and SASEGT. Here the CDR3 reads CATGQSYEQYF. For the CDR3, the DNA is TGTGCCACCGGACAGTCCTACGAGCAGTACTTC.

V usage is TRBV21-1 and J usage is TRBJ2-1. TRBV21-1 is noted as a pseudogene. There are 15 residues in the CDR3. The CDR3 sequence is CASTPSGSRYNEQFF. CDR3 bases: TGTGCCAGCACCCCCTCAGGTAGCCGCTACAATGAGCAGTTCTTC.

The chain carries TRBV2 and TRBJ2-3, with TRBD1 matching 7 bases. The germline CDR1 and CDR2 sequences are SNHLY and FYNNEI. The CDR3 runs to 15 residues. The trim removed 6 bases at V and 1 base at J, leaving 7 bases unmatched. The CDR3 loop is CASRGTVTGTDTQYF. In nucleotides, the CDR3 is TGTGCCAGCAGGGGGACAGTCACGGGCACAGATACGCAGTATTTT.

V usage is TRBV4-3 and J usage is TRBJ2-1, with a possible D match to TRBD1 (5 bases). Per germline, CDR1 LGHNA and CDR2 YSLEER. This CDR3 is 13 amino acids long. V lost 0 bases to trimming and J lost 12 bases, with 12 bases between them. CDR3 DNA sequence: TGCGCCAGCAGCCAAGACAGGGCCGGCAGGCAGTTCTTC. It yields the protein CASSQDRAGRQFF.

The CDR3 DNA reads as TGCAGTGCCGGCGGAACAACTGAAGCTTTCTTT. It translates to CSAGGTTEAFF. The V call is TRBV20-1, the J call TRBJ1-1; D call uncertain. Germline CDR1 and CDR2: DFQATT and SNEGSKA (reference sequence). V was shortened by 6 bases and J by 5 bases, with 10 bases between the two germline ends. The CDR3 totals 11 residues.

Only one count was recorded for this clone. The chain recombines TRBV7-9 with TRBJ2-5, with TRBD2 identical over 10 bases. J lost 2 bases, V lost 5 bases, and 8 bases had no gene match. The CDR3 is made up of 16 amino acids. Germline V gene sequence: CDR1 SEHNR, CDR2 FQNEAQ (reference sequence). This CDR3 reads CASSELGTSEQETQYF. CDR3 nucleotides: TGTGCCAGCAGCGAATTGGGGACTAGCGAACAAGAGACCCAGTACTTC.

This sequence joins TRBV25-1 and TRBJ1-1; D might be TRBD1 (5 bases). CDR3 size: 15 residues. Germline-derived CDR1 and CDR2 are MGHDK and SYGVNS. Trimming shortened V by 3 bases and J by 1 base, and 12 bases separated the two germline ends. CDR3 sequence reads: CASSDPHGGNTEAFF. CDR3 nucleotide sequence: TGTGCCAGCAGTGACCCTCACGGGGGGAACACTGAAGCTTTCTTT.

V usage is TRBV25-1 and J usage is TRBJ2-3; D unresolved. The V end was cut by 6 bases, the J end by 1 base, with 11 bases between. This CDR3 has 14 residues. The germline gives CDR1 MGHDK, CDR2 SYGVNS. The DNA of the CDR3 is TGTGCCAGCAGGCCTGACGGGCGCACAGATACGCAGTATTTT. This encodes CASRPDGRTDTQYF.

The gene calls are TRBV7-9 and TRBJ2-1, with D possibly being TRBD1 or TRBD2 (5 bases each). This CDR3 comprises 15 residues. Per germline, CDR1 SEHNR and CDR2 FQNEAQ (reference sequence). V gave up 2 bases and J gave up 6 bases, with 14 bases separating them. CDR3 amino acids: CASSLLWDALNEQFF. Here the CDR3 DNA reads TGTGCCAGCAGCTTATTGTGGGACGCACTCAATGAGCAGTTCTTC.

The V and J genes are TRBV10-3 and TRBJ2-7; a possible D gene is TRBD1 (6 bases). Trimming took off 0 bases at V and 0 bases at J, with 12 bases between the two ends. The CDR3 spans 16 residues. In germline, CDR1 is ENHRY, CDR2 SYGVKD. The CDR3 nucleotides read TGTGCCATCAGTGAGTCGAACAGGGAGCCCTCCTACGAGCAGTACTTC. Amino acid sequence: CAISESNREPSYEQYF.

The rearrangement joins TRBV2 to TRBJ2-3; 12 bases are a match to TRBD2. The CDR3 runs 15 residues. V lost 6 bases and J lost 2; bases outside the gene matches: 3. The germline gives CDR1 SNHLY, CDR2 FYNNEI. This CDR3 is CASRTSGGFTDTQYF. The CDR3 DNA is TGTGCCAGCAGGACTAGCGGGGGCTTCACAGATACGCAGTATTTT.

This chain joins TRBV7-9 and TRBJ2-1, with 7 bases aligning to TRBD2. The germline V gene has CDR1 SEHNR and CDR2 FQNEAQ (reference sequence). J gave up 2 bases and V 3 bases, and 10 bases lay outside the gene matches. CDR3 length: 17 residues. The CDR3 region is CASSLFPQRDAYNEQFF. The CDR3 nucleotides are TGTGCCAGCAGCTTGTTCCCCCAGCGGGACGCCTACAATGAGCAGTTCTTC.

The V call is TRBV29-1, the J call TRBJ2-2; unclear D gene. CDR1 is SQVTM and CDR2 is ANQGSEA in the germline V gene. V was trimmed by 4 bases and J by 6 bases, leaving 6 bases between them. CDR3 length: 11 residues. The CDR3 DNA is TGCAGCGTTGCTGGGTCCGGGGAGCTGTTTTTT. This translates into CSVAGSGELFF.

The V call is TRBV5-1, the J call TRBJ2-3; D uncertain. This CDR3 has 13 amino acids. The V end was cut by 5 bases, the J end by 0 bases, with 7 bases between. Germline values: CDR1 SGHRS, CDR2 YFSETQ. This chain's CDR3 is CASRGLSTDTQYF. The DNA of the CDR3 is TGCGCCAGCAGAGGGCTTAGCACAGATACGCAGTATTTT.

The chain's CDR3 is CAISEHAFMNTEAFF. For the CDR3, the DNA is TGTGCCATCAGTGAGCACGCCTTCATGAACACTGAAGCTTTCTTT. The J gene is TRBJ1-1, the V gene TRBV10-3, with D hard to call. Germline V gene lookup returns CDR1 ENHRY and CDR2 SYGVKD. V was pared by 2 bases and J by 0 bases, with 10 bases between. The CDR3 runs 15 residues.

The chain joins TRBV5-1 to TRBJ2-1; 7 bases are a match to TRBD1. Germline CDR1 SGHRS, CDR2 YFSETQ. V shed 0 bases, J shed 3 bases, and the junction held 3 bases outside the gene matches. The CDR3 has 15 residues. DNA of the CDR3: TGCGCCAGCAGCTTGGAGGGACAGAGCTACAATGAGCAGTTCTTC. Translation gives CASSLEGQSYNEQFF.

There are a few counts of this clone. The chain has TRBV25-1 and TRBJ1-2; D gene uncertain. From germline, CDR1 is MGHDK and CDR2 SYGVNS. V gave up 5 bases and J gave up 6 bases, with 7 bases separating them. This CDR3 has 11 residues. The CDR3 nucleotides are TGTGCCAGCAGTTACAAGAATGGCTACACCTTC. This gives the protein CASSYKNGYTF.

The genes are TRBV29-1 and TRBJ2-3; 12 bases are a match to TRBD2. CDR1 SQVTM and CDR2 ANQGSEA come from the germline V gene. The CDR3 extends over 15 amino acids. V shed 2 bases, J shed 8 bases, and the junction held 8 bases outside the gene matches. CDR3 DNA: TGCAGCGTTGAAAGGGCGCTAGCGGGGGGGAGTACGCAGTATTTT. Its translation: CSVERALAGGSTQYF.

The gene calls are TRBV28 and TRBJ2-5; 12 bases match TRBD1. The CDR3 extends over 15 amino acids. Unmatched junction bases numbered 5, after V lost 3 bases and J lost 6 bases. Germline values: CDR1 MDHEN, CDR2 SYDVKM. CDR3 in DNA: TGTGCCAGCAGTTTTGGGACAGGGGGCGCTCAGACCCAGTACTTC. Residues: CASSFGTGGAQTQYF.

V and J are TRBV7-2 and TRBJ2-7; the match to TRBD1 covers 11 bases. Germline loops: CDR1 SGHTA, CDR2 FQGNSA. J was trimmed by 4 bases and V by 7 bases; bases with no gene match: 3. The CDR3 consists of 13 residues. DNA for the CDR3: TGTGCCAGCACGGGACAGGGGGGGTACGAGCAGTACTTC. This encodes CASTGQGGYEQYF. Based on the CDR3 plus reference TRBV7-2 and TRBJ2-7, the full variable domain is GAGVSQSPSNKVTEKGKDVELRCDPISGHTALYWYRQSLGQGLEFLIYFQGNSAPDKSGLPSDRFSAERTGGSVSTLTIQRTQQEDSAVYLCASTGQGGYEQYFGPGTRLTVT.

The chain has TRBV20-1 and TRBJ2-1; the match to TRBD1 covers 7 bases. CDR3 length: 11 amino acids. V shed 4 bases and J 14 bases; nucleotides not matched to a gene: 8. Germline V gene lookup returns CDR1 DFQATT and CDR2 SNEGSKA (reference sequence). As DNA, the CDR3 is TGCAGTGCTAACCGGGACAGCAGGGAGTTCTTC. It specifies CSANRDSREFF.

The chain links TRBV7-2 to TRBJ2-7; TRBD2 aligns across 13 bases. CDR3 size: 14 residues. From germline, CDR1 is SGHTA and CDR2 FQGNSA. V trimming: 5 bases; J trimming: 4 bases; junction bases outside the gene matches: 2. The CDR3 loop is CASSRTSGRYEQYF. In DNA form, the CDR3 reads TGTGCCAGCAGCCGGACTAGCGGGAGATACGAGCAGTACTTC.

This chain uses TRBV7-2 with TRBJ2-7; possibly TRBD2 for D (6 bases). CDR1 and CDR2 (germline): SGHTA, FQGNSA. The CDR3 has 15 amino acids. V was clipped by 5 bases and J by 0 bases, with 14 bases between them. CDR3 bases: TGTGCCAGCAGCCCATCTAGCGTAAGCTCCTACGAGCAGTACTTC. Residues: CASSPSSVSSYEQYF.

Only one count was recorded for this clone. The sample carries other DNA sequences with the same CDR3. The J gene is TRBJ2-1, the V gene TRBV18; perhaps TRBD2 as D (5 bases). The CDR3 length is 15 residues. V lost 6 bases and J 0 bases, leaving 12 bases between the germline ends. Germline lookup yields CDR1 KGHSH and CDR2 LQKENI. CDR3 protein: CASSPSGSSYNEQFF. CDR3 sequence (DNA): TGTGCCAGCTCTCCAAGCGGCAGCTCCTACAATGAGCAGTTCTTC. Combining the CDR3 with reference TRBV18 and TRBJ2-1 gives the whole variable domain NAGVMQNPRHLVRRRGQEARLRCSPMKGHSHVYWYRQLPEEGLKFMVYLQKENIIDESGMPKERFSAEFPKEGPSILRIQQVVRGDSAAYFCASSPSGSSYNEQFFGPGTRLTVL.

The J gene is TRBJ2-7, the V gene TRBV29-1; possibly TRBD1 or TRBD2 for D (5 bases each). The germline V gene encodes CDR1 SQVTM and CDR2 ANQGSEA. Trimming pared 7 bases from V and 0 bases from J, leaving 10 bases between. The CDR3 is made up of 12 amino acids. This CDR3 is CSGGRSSYEQYF. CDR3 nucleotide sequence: TGCAGCGGGGGACGGAGCTCCTACGAGCAGTACTTC.

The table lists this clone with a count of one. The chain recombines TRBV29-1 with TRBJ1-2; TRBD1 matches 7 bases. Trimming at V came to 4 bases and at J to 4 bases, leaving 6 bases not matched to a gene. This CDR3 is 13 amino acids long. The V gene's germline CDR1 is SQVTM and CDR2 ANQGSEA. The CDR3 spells CSVGGQRVYGYTF. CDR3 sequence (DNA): TGCAGCGTTGGGGGACAGAGGGTCTATGGCTACACCTTC. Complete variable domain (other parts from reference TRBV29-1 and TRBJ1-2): SAVISQKPSRDICQRGTSLTIQCQVDSQVTMMFWYRQQPGQSLTLIATANQGSEATYESGFVIDKFPISRPNLTFSTLTVSNMSPEDSSIYLCSVGGQRVYGYTFGSGTRLTVV.

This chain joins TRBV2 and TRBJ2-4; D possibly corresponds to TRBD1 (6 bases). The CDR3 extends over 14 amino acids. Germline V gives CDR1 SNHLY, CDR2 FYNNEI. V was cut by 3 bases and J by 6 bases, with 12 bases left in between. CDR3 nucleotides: TGTGCCAGCAGTGATGCGAGAGGGGGAAACATTCAGTACTTC. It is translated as CASSDARGGNIQYF.